These 29 T cell receptor beta chains originate from one sample sequenced in a study of blood T cell repertoires in COVID-19. The data were produced by immunoSEQ multiplex PCR, yet TCRdb's version contains in-frame clones alone and is incomplete. The sample consists of a few hundred thousand clones, about 90% of them appearing once. Sample: PBMCs or T cells enriched from blood (not recorded which). These TCRs come from a woman aged 18-30 years with acute COVID-19.

This sequence joins TRBV28 and TRBJ1-3, with TRBD1 as a possible D gene (5 bases). The CDR3 is 15 amino acids. V was shortened by 3 bases and J by 2 bases, with 11 bases between the two germline ends. CDR1 and CDR2 (germline): MDHEN, SYDVKM. CDR3 DNA: TGTGCCAGCAGTTTTATGGGGGGAACTGGAAACACCATATATTTT. Translation gives CASSFMGGTGNTIYF. The whole variable domain, filled in from reference TRBV28 and TRBJ1-3, reads DVKVTQSSRYLVKRTGEKVFLECVQDMDHENMFWYRQDPGLGLRLIYFSYDVKMKEKGDIPEGYSVSREKKERFSLILESASTNQTSMYLCASSFMGGTGNTIYFGEGSWLTVV.

The chain combines TRBV30 with TRBJ2-7; D is unclear. Germline V gives CDR1 GTSNPN, CDR2 SVGIG (reference sequence). This CDR3 contains 13 residues. V lost 1 base to trimming and J lost 1 base, with 8 bases between them. For the CDR3, the DNA is TGTGCCTGGAGTGGTGCGCTATCCTACGAGCAGTACTTC. This sequence encodes CAWSGALSYEQYF. The full variable domain, in which reference TRBV30 and TRBJ2-7 provide the parts outside the CDR3, is SQTIHQWPATLVQPVGSPLSLECTVEGTSNPNLYWYRQAAGRGLQLLFYSVGIGQISSEVPQNLSASRPQDRQFILSSKKLLLSDSGFYLCAWSGALSYEQYFGPGTRLTVT.

V and J are TRBV11-1 and TRBJ2-4; 10 positions match TRBD2. Germline CDR1 and CDR2: SGHAT and FQDESV (reference sequence). The junction had 2 bases not matched to a gene; V was cut back by 5 bases and J by 1 base. This CDR3 contains 15 residues. CDR3 DNA: TGTGCCAGCAGCCCTAGCGGGAGCGCCAAAAACATTCAGTACTTC. Its protein is CASSPSGSAKNIQYF.

V is TRBV12-3 or TRBV12-4 and J is TRBJ2-4; tentatively, D is TRBD1 (6 bases). Trimming stripped 4 bases from V and 8 bases from J, with 9 bases between. This CDR3 comprises 12 residues. CDR3 sequence reads: CASSSDSYIQYF. Written as DNA, the CDR3 is TGTGCCAGCAGTTCGGACAGTTACATTCAGTACTTC.

The rearrangement joins TRBV2 to TRBJ2-3; maybe TRBD2 (6 bases). V lost 7 bases and J lost 4, with 15 bases in between. Germline CDR1 and CDR2: SNHLY and FYNNEI. CDR3 length: 14 amino acids. CDR3 DNA sequence: TGTGCCAGCATTTTACTCGGCGGGGCAGATACGCAGTATTTT. Its protein is CASILLGGADTQYF.

The rearrangement uses TRBV1 and TRBJ2-1; the table's D call, TRBD2, was not checked against the DNA. TRBV1 is a recognized pseudogene. CDR3 length equals 15 residues. The CDR3 sequence is CTSSQVLAGANEQFF. CDR3 nucleotide sequence: TGCACCAGCAGCCAAGTCCTAGCGGGAGCCAATGAGCAGTTCTTC.

This clone has only a few counts. V gene TRBV4-1 combines with J gene TRBJ2-1, with 12 bases lining up with TRBD2. The ends lost 0 bases at V and 15 bases at J; junction bases unmatched: 9. Germline CDR1 and CDR2: MGHRA and YSYEKL. The CDR3 totals 15 residues. The chain's CDR3 is CASSQDRLAGGPGFF. In nucleotides, the CDR3 is TGCGCCAGCAGCCAAGATAGGCTAGCGGGAGGGCCGGGGTTCTTC.

The chain is built from TRBV27 and TRBJ1-2; 7 nucleotides align to TRBD1. The germline V gene has CDR1 MNHEY and CDR2 SMNVEV (reference sequence). The CDR3 runs 15 residues. Unmatched junction bases numbered 6, after V lost 3 bases and J lost 2 bases. The CDR3 DNA follows: TGTGCCAGCAGTTTCGAGACAGGGAGGAACTATGGCTACACCTTC. The encoded protein is CASSFETGRNYGYTF.

This chain connects TRBV28 to TRBJ2-7, with TRBD1 matching over 8 bases. CDR1 is MDHEN, CDR2 SYDVKM, per germline. With V trimmed by 8 bases and J by 3 bases, 6 bases remained unmatched. The CDR3 loop spans 13 amino acids. CDR3 protein: CASVRTGLYEQYF. Written as DNA, the CDR3 is TGTGCCAGCGTGAGGACAGGGCTCTACGAGCAGTACTTC.

The rearrangement joins TRBV7-9 to TRBJ2-2; 9 positions agree with TRBD1. The germline V gene encodes CDR1 SEHNR and CDR2 FQNEAQ (reference sequence). V shed 1 base and J 7 bases; nucleotides not matched to a gene: 7. This CDR3 spans 16 amino acids. The CDR3 is CASSLVPGQGHGELFF. CDR3 DNA: TGTGCCAGCAGCTTAGTACCGGGACAGGGTCACGGGGAGCTGTTTTTT.

The CDR3 DNA follows: TGTGCCAGCAGCGTACAGCTGGATCAGCCCCAGCATTTT. Protein: CASSVQLDQPQHF. The V and J genes are TRBV3-1 (or the pseudogene TRBV3-2) and TRBJ1-5; D uncertain. The germline V gene encodes CDR1 LGHDT and CDR2 YNNKEL (reference sequence). The ends were cut back, 5 bases at V and 5 bases at J, with 10 bases in the middle. The CDR3 is 13 residues long.

V usage is TRBV28 and J usage is TRBJ2-7; TRBD1 matches 9 bases. The V gene's germline CDR1 is MDHEN and CDR2 SYDVKM. The V segment lost 5 bases and the J segment 2 bases; nucleotides outside the gene matches: 7. The CDR3 length is 15 residues. This chain's CDR3 is CASSGIRDRAYEQYF. CDR3 coding DNA: TGTGCCAGCAGTGGAATCCGGGACAGGGCCTACGAGCAGTACTTC. The variable domain in full, with the rest retrieved from reference TRBV28 and TRBJ2-7, is DVKVTQSSRYLVKRTGEKVFLECVQDMDHENMFWYRQDPGLGLRLIYFSYDVKMKEKGDIPEGYSVSREKKERFSLILESASTNQTSMYLCASSGIRDRAYEQYFGPGTRLTVT.

The chain employs TRBV2 and TRBJ1-2, with D unclear. V was clipped by 4 bases and J by 4 bases, with 10 bases between them. The CDR3 contains 13 residues. The germline V gene encodes CDR1 SNHLY and CDR2 FYNNEI. CDR3 sequence reads: CASSVWAAYGYTF. CDR3 sequence (DNA): TGTGCCAGCAGTGTATGGGCAGCCTATGGCTACACCTTC.

The chain carries TRBV28 and TRBJ1-5; D not resolved. The CDR3 length is 14 residues. CDR1 and CDR2 (germline): MDHEN, SYDVKM. Between the trimmed V and J ends, which lost 2 bases and 4 bases, there was a span of 9 bases. The DNA for the CDR3 is TGTGCCAGCAGTTTACCGGGAATAAATCAGCCCCAGCATTTT. Translating it yields CASSLPGINQPQHF. The full variable domain, with the rest looked up from reference TRBV28 and TRBJ1-5, is DVKVTQSSRYLVKRTGEKVFLECVQDMDHENMFWYRQDPGLGLRLIYFSYDVKMKEKGDIPEGYSVSREKKERFSLILESASTNQTSMYLCASSLPGINQPQHFGDGTRLSIL.

J is TRBJ1-1 and V is TRBV6-1; D unclear. This CDR3 is built from 15 residues. Per germline, CDR1 MNHNS and CDR2 SASEGT. Trimming took 0 bases from V and 1 from J, leaving 9 bases between them. The CDR3 DNA reads TGTGCCAGCAGTGAAGCGATACGGTCGAACACTGAAGCTTTCTTT. Its translation: CASSEAIRSNTEAFF.

This sequence joins TRBV12-5 and TRBJ1-5; perhaps TRBD1 as D (6 bases). The CDR3 totals 16 residues. Germline assignment: CDR1 LGHNT and CDR2 FRNRAP. Deletions cut 7 bases from V and 3 bases from J, with 19 bases between. For the CDR3, the DNA is TGTGCTAGTGCCCCCGGGACACAGAGTTTCAATCAGCCCCAGCATTTT. Protein sequence: CASAPGTQSFNQPQHF.

The V gene is TRBV29-1, the J gene TRBJ1-6; 12 nucleotides match TRBD1. The J segment lost 2 bases and the V segment lost 5 bases, leaving 4 bases of the junction unmatched. CDR1 and CDR2 (germline): SQVTM, ANQGSEA. CDR3 length: 16 amino acids. CDR3 sequence reads: CSVRDRGQTYNSPLHF. CDR3 DNA: TGCAGCGTTCGGGACAGGGGGCAGACCTATAATTCACCCCTCCACTTT.

The chain uses TRBV18 and TRBJ1-4, with a tentative D call TRBD1 (5 bases). The germline V gene encodes CDR1 KGHSH and CDR2 LQKENI. Trimming left V 9 bases short and J 0 bases short, with 14 bases between. The CDR3 length is 15 residues. CDR3 region: CASSRGPPTNEKLFF. CDR3 DNA: TGTGCCAGTTCAAGGGGCCCCCCAACTAATGAAAAACTGTTTTTT.

This sequence joins TRBV5-1 and TRBJ1-3; D unresolved. V was clipped by 0 bases and J by 0 bases, with 7 bases between them. Germline V CDR1 and CDR2: SGHRS, YFSETQ. This CDR3 has 15 residues. CDR3 sequence reads: CASSLGEASGNTIYF. The CDR3 nucleotides are TGCGCCAGCAGCTTGGGGGAGGCCTCTGGAAACACCATATATTTT.

This clone showed up just once. The chain has TRBV2 and TRBJ2-1; D is ambiguous. Trimming left V 10 bases short and J 7 bases short, with 11 bases between. The CDR3 totals 11 residues. Germline V lookup: CDR1 SNHLY, CDR2 FYNNEI. The CDR3 region is CATKIDNEQFF. The CDR3 DNA reads as TGTGCCACCAAAATAGATAATGAGCAGTTCTTC.

The chain recombines TRBV11-2 with TRBJ2-1, with 8 bases identical to TRBD2. Trimming removed 6 bases from V and 10 bases from J; junction bases left unmatched: 11. The germline V gene encodes CDR1 SGHAT and CDR2 FQNNGV. This CDR3 contains 14 residues. The CDR3 reads CASRAIAGSREQFF. Here the CDR3 DNA reads TGTGCCAGCAGGGCAATAGCGGGATCACGGGAGCAGTTCTTC. The variable domain in full, with the rest retrieved from reference TRBV11-2 and TRBJ2-1, is EAGVAQSPRYKIIEKRQSVAFWCNPISGHATLYWYQQILGQGPKLLIQFQNNGVVDDSQLPKDRFSAERLKGVDSTLKIQPAKLEDSAVYLCASRAIAGSREQFFGPGTRLTVL.

This chain uses TRBV28 with TRBJ1-1, with D possibly being TRBD1 (6 bases). The CDR3 consists of 17 residues. Germline V gene sequence: CDR1 MDHEN, CDR2 SYDVKM. The ends were cut back, 6 bases at V and 5 bases at J, with 25 bases in the middle. For the CDR3, the DNA is TGTGCCAGCAGCCCTCTGGGGGCAGGGGACGAAAGGACTGAAGCTTTCTTT. Protein: CASSPLGAGDERTEAFF. The full variable domain, completed using reference TRBV28 and TRBJ1-1, is DVKVTQSSRYLVKRTGEKVFLECVQDMDHENMFWYRQDPGLGLRLIYFSYDVKMKEKGDIPEGYSVSREKKERFSLILESASTNQTSMYLCASSPLGAGDERTEAFFGQGTRLTVV.

The chain is built from TRBV5-5 and TRBJ2-5; possible D gene TRBD1, 6 bases. From germline, CDR1 is SGHKS and CDR2 YYEKEE (reference sequence). The CDR3 totals 15 residues. Trimming removed 5 bases from V and 1 base from J, with 15 bases in between. CDR3 protein: CASREQGGFQETQYF. The CDR3 bases are TGTGCCAGCAGAGAACAGGGCGGGTTCCAAGAGACCCAGTACTTC.

This chain connects TRBV9 to TRBJ2-1; unclear D gene. The CDR3 is made up of 15 amino acids. V lost 3 bases and J 4 bases, leaving 14 bases between the germline ends. Germline V gene lookup returns CDR1 SGDLS and CDR2 YYNGEE. The CDR3 protein is CASSGAASAYNEQFF. The CDR3 region has the DNA TGTGCCAGCAGCGGGGCCGCTTCTGCTTACAATGAGCAGTTCTTC.

The rearrangement links TRBV28 to TRBJ2-6, with TRBD2 matching over 7 bases. Trimming cost V 1 base and J 4 bases; bases outside gene matches: 10. Germline V gives CDR1 MDHEN, CDR2 SYDVKM. This CDR3 has 18 amino acids. Written as DNA, the CDR3 is TGTGCCAGCAGTTTATCTCGCGGGGGTCGGTTCGGGGCCAACGTCCTGACTTTC. Protein sequence: CASSLSRGGRFGANVLTF.

The CDR3: CASSETVRQGGNGYTF. CDR3 DNA sequence: TGTGCCAGCAGTGAAACTGTCCGACAGGGAGGCAATGGCTACACCTTC. The gene calls are TRBV2 and TRBJ1-2; 7 bases line up with TRBD1. CDR3 length: 16 residues. Germline CDR1 and CDR2: SNHLY and FYNNEI. The V segment lost 2 bases and the J segment 6 bases; nucleotides outside the gene matches: 12. Combining the CDR3 with reference TRBV2 and TRBJ1-2 gives the whole variable domain EPEVTQTPSHQVTQMGQEVILRCVPISNHLYFYWYRQILGQKVEFLVSFYNNEISEKSEIFDDQFSVERPDGSNFTLKIRSTKLEDSAMYFCASSETVRQGGNGYTFGSGTRLTVV.

J is TRBJ1-4 and V is TRBV2, with TRBD1 as a possible D gene (5 bases). Germline V lookup: CDR1 SNHLY, CDR2 FYNNEI. V lost 3 bases, J lost 8 bases, and 16 bases lay in between. This CDR3 is built from 15 residues. The CDR3 DNA is TGTGCCAGCAGTGATGGGGGAGGGGCGGGGGAAAAACTGTTTTTT. Encoded protein: CASSDGGGAGEKLFF.

The chain is built from TRBV19 and TRBJ2-7; 9 bases agree with TRBD2. The germline gives CDR1 LNHDA, CDR2 SQIVND (reference sequence). This CDR3 region has 16 residues. The V segment lost 5 bases and the J segment 6 bases; nucleotides outside the gene matches: 14. CDR3: CASSPLNLAGASEQYF. The DNA for the CDR3 is TGTGCCAGTAGTCCTCTTAATTTAGCGGGAGCCTCCGAGCAGTACTTC. The full variable domain, its missing parts supplied by reference TRBV19 and TRBJ2-7, is DGGITQSPKYLFRKEGQNVTLSCEQNLNHDAMYWYRQDPGQGLRLIYYSQIVNDFQKGDIAEGYSVSREKKESFPLTVTSAQKNPTAFYLCASSPLNLAGASEQYFGPGTRLTVT.

This clone was recorded once. V is TRBV10-3 and J is TRBJ2-2; 8 bases are shared with TRBD1. The CDR3 spans 14 residues. V dropped 9 bases and J dropped 6; count of bases not matched to a gene: 9. Germline CDR1 reads ENHRY; CDR2 reads SYGVKD. The CDR3 DNA is TGTGCCATGGCTCCAGGGGGCGGATCCGGGGAGCTGTTTTTT. The encoded protein is CAMAPGGGSGELFF.